The clone carrying this TCR beta chain was seen just once. Its antigen is not identified. The source of the sample is a study of T cell responses to AZD1222 COVID-19 vaccine. The CDR3 consists of 16 residues. The V end was cut by 4 bases, the J end by 8 bases, with 21 bases between. Germline loops: CDR1 LNHDA, CDR2 SQIVND (reference sequence). Generated by immunoSEQ multiplex PCR, the TCRdb table keeps only in-frame clones and is missing some. The sample lists approximately 150,000 clones, 92% seen once, with 4.4% in the top ten. Study-wide points: Spike-wide coverage was observed for vaccine-associated CD4 TCRs, with dominant responses at 160-218 and 743-854. At baseline, seropositivity was found in only six AZD1222 recipients.

This clonotype originated in an adult in good health. V gene TRBV19 combines with J gene TRBJ2-1, with D possibly being TRBD1 (7 bases). The sequences come from peripheral blood, collected on day 0 of MenACWY control vaccination. The CDR3: CASSKPRGVGGDEQFF. Written as DNA, the CDR3 is TGTGCCAGTAGTAAGCCCAGGGGGGTTGGGGGAGATGAGCAGTTCTTC. Together with reference TRBV19 and TRBJ2-1, the CDR3 gives the full variable domain: DGGITQSPKYLFRKEGQNVTLSCEQNLNHDAMYWYRQDPGQGLRLIYYSQIVNDFQKGDIAEGYSVSREKKESFPLTVTSAQKNPTAFYLCASSKPRGVGGDEQFFGPGTRLTVL.